These 22 T cell receptor beta chains came from one sample sequenced in a study of cytomegalovirus exposure and HLA in healthy donors. With 60 Vbeta and 13 Jbeta primers, the PCR was carried out. Method: immunoSEQ multiplex PCR; TCRdb's copy keeps in-frame clones and lacks some. Of 200,000 to 250,000 clones listed, less than 85% were seen once; the top ten hold approximately 0.63%. The sequencing sample was made of PBMCs. All receptors come from a man aged 18-30 years in good health and CMV-seronegative.

This chain uses TRBV28 with TRBJ1-3; 9 bases line up with TRBD1. V lost 4 bases to trimming and J lost 5 bases; unmatched junction nucleotides: 12. This CDR3 has 17 residues. Germline CDR1 is MDHEN and CDR2 is SYDVKM. The CDR3 reads CASSSLGQGGARNTIYF. In DNA, the CDR3 is TGTGCCAGCAGTTCCCTGGGACAGGGTGGAGCCAGAAACACCATATATTTT.

This rearrangement joins TRBV6-4 to TRBJ2-3, with 9 bases matching TRBD1. Germline CDR1 reads MRHNA; CDR2 reads SNTAGT. V gave up 8 bases and J gave up 4 bases; unmatched junction bases: 7. The CDR3 runs to 14 residues. CDR3 DNA: TGTGCCAGCGAAGGACAGGGGCGGTCAGATACGCAGTATTTT. It yields the protein CASEGQGRSDTQYF.

DNA of the CDR3: TGTGCCAGCAGTTTACTGGGGGGACCCTACGAGCAGTACTTC. This translates into CASSLLGGPYEQYF. V and J are TRBV28 and TRBJ2-7; maybe TRBD2 (6 bases). CDR3 size: 14 residues. Trimming stripped 2 bases from V and 2 bases from J, with 10 bases between. Germline V lookup: CDR1 MDHEN, CDR2 SYDVKM.

The V gene is TRBV28, the J gene TRBJ2-4, with 7 bases that match TRBD2. With 3 bases clipped from V and 3 bases from J, the junction kept 5 bases outside the gene matches. The CDR3 has 15 residues. CDR1 and CDR2 from the germline V gene are MDHEN and SYDVKM. CDR3 sequence reads: CASSLGGSGKNIQYF. CDR3 nucleotides: TGTGCCAGCAGTTTGGGGGGGAGTGGCAAAAACATTCAGTACTTC.

This clone was recorded a few times. V usage is TRBV27 and J usage is TRBJ2-5; maybe TRBD2 (5 bases). Germline V CDR1 and CDR2: MNHEY, SMNVEV (reference sequence). The V end lost 3 bases, the J end lost 5 bases, and 16 bases lay between the germline ends. The CDR3 has 15 amino acids. CDR3 sequence (DNA): TGTGCCAGCAGTTTTCGTTACAGCTCGGGGGAGACCCAGTACTTC. It specifies CASSFRYSSGETQYF.

The genes are TRBV5-4 and TRBJ2-1; 7 bases line up with TRBD2. The CDR3 is made up of 15 amino acids. Germline-derived CDR1 and CDR2 are SGHNT and YYREEE (reference sequence). V lost 1 base and J lost 1; bases outside the gene matches: 2. CDR3 loop: CASSLSGKSYNEQFF. The DNA of the CDR3 is TGTGCCAGCAGCTTGAGCGGGAAGTCCTACAATGAGCAGTTCTTC.

The rearrangement uses TRBV5-1 and TRBJ1-1, with 8 bases aligning to TRBD1. V lost 3 bases and J lost 1; bases outside the gene matches: 5. Germline CDR1 is SGHRS and CDR2 is YFSETQ. The CDR3 has 15 amino acids. CDR3 sequence reads: CASSSVGQGNTEAFF. The CDR3 nucleotides read TGCGCCAGCAGCTCAGTTGGACAGGGGAACACTGAAGCTTTCTTT.

CDR3 loop: CASSSRGQGNTEAFF. The CDR3 DNA sequence: TGTGCCAGCTCATCCAGAGGACAGGGGAACACTGAAGCTTTCTTT. J is TRBJ1-1 and V is TRBV18, with 8 bases matching TRBD1. The CDR3 extends over 15 amino acids. The germline CDR1 and CDR2 sequences are KGHSH and LQKENI. Losses at the gene ends were 5 bases for V and 1 base for J; bases not matched to a gene: 6.

This clone was observed a single time. The gene calls are TRBV19 and TRBJ1-1, with D perhaps TRBD1 (6 bases). V shed 8 bases and J shed 0 bases, with 10 bases lying between them. The germline V gene has CDR1 LNHDA and CDR2 SQIVND (reference sequence). The CDR3 runs 13 residues. Here the CDR3 DNA reads TGTGCCAGTGCGGACAGACTGAACACTGAAGCTTTCTTT. Encoded protein: CASADRLNTEAFF.

The chain links TRBV27 to TRBJ2-5; D might be TRBD1 (6 bases). The J call may be mistaken, given a closer DNA end match to TRBJ2-7. Looked up from germline, CDR1 is MNHEY and CDR2 is SMNVEV (reference sequence). The CDR3 runs to 13 residues. CDR3 residues: CASSFARGYEQYF. Written as DNA, the CDR3 is TGTGCCAGCAGTTTTGCCAGGGGCTACGAGCAGTACTTC.

This clone was detected only a few times. The chain has TRBV30 and TRBJ1-1; TRBD1 aligns across 7 bases. The CDR3 covers 15 residues. The J segment lost 11 bases and the V segment lost 1 base, leaving 16 bases of the junction unmatched. The germline gives CDR1 GTSNPN, CDR2 SVGIG (reference sequence). The CDR3 here is CAWSASGTMTGKAFF. CDR3 sequence (DNA): TGTGCCTGGAGTGCCTCGGGTACCATGACAGGGAAGGCTTTCTTT.

V usage is TRBV18 and J usage is TRBJ1-2; TRBD1 matches at 7 bases. CDR3 length equals 13 residues. V shed 6 bases, J shed 6 bases, and the junction held 7 bases outside the gene matches. In germline, CDR1 is KGHSH, CDR2 LQKENI. CDR3 in amino acids: CASSQKGADGYTF. Here the CDR3 DNA reads TGTGCCAGCTCGCAAAAGGGGGCCGATGGCTACACCTTC.

CDR3: CASSELLATTDTQYF. For the CDR3, the DNA is TGTGCCAGCAGTGAACTGCTAGCGACCACAGATACGCAGTATTTT. This chain joins TRBV2 and TRBJ2-3, with a tentative D call TRBD2 (6 bases). Germline CDR1 reads SNHLY; CDR2 reads FYNNEI. The CDR3 runs to 15 residues. The germline V and J ends were trimmed by 2 bases and 2 bases, with 11 bases remaining between them.

The V gene is TRBV5-4, the J gene TRBJ2-3, with 8 bases matching TRBD2. The V and J ends lost 4 bases and 5 bases, in that order; junction bases with no gene match: 15. This CDR3 is 17 amino acids long. Germline V gene data show CDR1 as SGHNT and CDR2 as YYREEE (reference sequence). CDR3: CASSPVGVAGRGDTQYF. In DNA form, the CDR3 reads TGTGCCAGCAGCCCCGTCGGTGTAGCGGGAAGGGGAGATACGCAGTATTTT.

The J gene is TRBJ2-5, the V gene TRBV4-1, with D unresolved. The germline V and J ends were trimmed by 0 bases and 2 bases, with 7 bases remaining between them. Germline CDR1 is MGHRA and CDR2 is YSYEKL. The CDR3 runs to 14 residues. CDR3 loop: CASSQEYRQETQYF. CDR3 bases: TGCGCCAGCAGCCAAGAGTACAGACAAGAGACCCAGTACTTC.

The chain employs TRBV30 and TRBJ1-2; D remains unclear. CDR1 is GTSNPN and CDR2 is SVGIG in the germline V gene (reference sequence). V shed 0 bases and J shed 7 bases, with 6 bases lying between them. This CDR3 has 11 amino acids. The CDR3 here is CAWSVLGGYTF. The CDR3 region has the DNA TGTGCCTGGAGTGTACTCGGTGGCTACACCTTC.

Regarding this clone: Other DNA sequences from this sample encode an identical CDR3 as well. The rearrangement links TRBV5-1 to TRBJ2-7; TRBD1 aligns across 9 bases. The CDR3 has 14 residues. The germline CDR1 and CDR2 sequences are SGHRS and YFSETQ. V was clipped by 4 bases and J by 5 bases; unmatched bases: 7. This chain's CDR3 is CASSGGQGFNEQYF. The CDR3 nucleotides read TGCGCCAGCAGCGGGGGACAGGGCTTCAACGAGCAGTACTTC.

This clone is a singleton in its sample. The chain has TRBV7-2 and TRBJ1-2, with 8 positions matching TRBD1. Trimming took 6 bases from V and 8 from J; bases not matched to a gene: 11. Germline V gives CDR1 SGHTA, CDR2 FQGNSA. The CDR3 contains 14 residues. CDR3 in amino acids: CASRSIQGAGGYTF. The CDR3 DNA reads as TGTGCCAGCAGGTCGATTCAGGGGGCCGGGGGCTACACCTTC.

This clone has just a few counts. The chain is built from TRBV5-4 and TRBJ2-7, with 10 nucleotides matching TRBD2. The CDR3 loop spans 16 amino acids. With 2 bases clipped from V and 3 bases from J, the junction kept 8 bases outside the gene matches. Germline CDR1 and CDR2: SGHNT and YYREEE (reference sequence). This CDR3 is CASSFHLAGVLYEQYF. The CDR3 DNA is TGTGCCAGCAGCTTCCATCTAGCGGGAGTCCTCTACGAGCAGTACTTC.

The genes are TRBV5-1 and TRBJ1-1; TRBD1 is a possible D gene (5 bases). Looked up from germline, CDR1 is SGHRS and CDR2 is YFSETQ. The length of the CDR3 is 13 residues. V was pared by 1 base and J by 4 bases, with 8 bases between. The CDR3, as DNA: TGCGCCAGCAGCTTGAACGGGGGCACTGAAGCTTTCTTT. Residues: CASSLNGGTEAFF.

Here the CDR3 reads CASSRGTVNQPQHF. The CDR3 coding sequence is TGTGCCAGCAGTCGGGGGACAGTCAATCAGCCCCAGCATTTT. V and J are TRBV6-5 and TRBJ1-5; TRBD1 aligns across 7 bases. There are 14 residues in the CDR3. Germline V lookup: CDR1 MNHEY, CDR2 SVGAGI. V gave up 5 bases and J gave up 3 bases; unmatched junction bases: 4.

The gene calls are TRBV4-2 and TRBJ1-2; D unresolved. V was shortened by 0 bases and J by 1 base, with 15 bases between the two germline ends. Looked up from germline, CDR1 is LGHNA and CDR2 is YNFKEQ. The CDR3 is 17 amino acids. DNA of the CDR3: TGTGCCAGCAGCCAAGATATCAAGACACGCGATAACTATGGCTACACCTTC. Residues: CASSQDIKTRDNYGYTF.